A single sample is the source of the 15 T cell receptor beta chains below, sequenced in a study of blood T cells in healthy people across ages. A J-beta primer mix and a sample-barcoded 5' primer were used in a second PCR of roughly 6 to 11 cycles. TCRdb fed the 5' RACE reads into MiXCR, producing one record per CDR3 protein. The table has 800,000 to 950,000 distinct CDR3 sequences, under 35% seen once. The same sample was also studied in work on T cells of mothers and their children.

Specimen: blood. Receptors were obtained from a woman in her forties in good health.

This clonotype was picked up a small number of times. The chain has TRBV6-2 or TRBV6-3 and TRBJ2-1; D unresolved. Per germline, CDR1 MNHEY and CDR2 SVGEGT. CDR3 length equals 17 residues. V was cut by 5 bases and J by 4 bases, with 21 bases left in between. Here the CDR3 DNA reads TGTGCCAGCAGTGTATTAAGCGACTCGAATAAATACAATGAGCAGTTCTTC. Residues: CASSVLSDSNKYNEQFF.

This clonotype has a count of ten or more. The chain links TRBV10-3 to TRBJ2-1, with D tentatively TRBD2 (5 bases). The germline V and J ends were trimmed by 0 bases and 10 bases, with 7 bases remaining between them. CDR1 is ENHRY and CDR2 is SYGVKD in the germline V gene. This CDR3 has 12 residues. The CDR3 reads CAISESRGEQFF. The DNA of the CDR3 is TGTGCCATCAGTGAGTCAAGAGGGGAGCAGTTCTTC.

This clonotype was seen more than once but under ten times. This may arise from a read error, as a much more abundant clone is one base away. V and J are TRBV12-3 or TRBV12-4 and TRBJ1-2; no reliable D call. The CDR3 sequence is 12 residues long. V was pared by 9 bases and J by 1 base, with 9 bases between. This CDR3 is CARSRDNYGYTF. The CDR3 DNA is TGTGCCAGATCGAGAGATAACTATGGCTACACCTTC.

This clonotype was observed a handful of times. The CDR3 is CASSYGGPEAFF. Here the CDR3 DNA reads TGTGCCAGCAGCTATGGGGGACCTGAAGCTTTCTTT. The rearrangement joins TRBV7-3 to TRBJ1-1, with a weak D call TRBD1 (5 bases). V was pared by 4 bases and J by 6 bases, with 9 bases between. This CDR3 spans 12 amino acids. Germline V lookup: CDR1 SGHTA, CDR2 FQGTGA.

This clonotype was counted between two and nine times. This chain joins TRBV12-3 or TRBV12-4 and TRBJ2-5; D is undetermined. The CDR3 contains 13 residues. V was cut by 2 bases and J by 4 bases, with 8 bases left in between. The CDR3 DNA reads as TGTGCCAGCAGTTTACTACAGACAGAGACCCAGTACTTC. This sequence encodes CASSLLQTETQYF.

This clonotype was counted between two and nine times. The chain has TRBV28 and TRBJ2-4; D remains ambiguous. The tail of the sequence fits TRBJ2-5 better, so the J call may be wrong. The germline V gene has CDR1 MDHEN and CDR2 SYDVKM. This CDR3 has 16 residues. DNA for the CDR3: TGTGCCAGCAGTTTAAGTGGGGAAGGGCAACGAGAGACCCAGTACTTC. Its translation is CASSLSGEGQRETQYF.

CDR3 nucleotides: TGTGCCACCGTCCCCCGGGACCCGGTTTTAGGAGCTTTCTTT. Translating it yields CATVPRDPVLGAFF. The genes are TRBV28 and TRBJ1-1, with D perhaps matching TRBD1 (5 bases). This CDR3 has 14 residues. The V gene lost 10 bases and the J gene lost 10 bases, with 25 bases spanning the gap. Germline CDR1 is MDHEN and CDR2 is SYDVKM.

The CDR3 region has the DNA TGTGCCAGCAGTTACTCGCACAGCTCCTATGGCTACACCTTC. It yields the protein CASSYSHSSYGYTF. This rearrangement joins TRBV6-5 to TRBJ1-2, with D unresolved. Germline CDR1 is MNHEY and CDR2 is SVGAGI. V was cut by 0 bases and J by 4 bases, with 9 bases left in between. CDR3 length: 14 amino acids.

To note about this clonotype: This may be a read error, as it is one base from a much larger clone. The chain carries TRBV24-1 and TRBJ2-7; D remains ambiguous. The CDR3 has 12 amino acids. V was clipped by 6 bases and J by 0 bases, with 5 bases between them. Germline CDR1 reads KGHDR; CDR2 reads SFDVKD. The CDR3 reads CATSQDSYEQYF. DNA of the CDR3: TGTGCCACCAGTCAAGACTCCTACGAGCAGTACTTC.

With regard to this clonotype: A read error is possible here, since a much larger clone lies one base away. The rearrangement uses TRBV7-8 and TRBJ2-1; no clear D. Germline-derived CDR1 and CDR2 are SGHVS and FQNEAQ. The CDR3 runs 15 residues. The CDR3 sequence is CASSFNLRLYNERFF. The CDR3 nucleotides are TGTGCCAGCAGCTTTAATCTGAGGCTGTACAATGAGCGGTTCTTC. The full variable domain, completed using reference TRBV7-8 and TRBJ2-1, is GAGVSQSPRYKVAKRGQDVALRCDPISGHVSLFWYQQALGQGPEFLTYFQNEAQLDKSGLPSDRFFAERPEGSVSTLKIQRTQQEDSAVYLCASSFNLRLYNERFFGPGTRLTVL.

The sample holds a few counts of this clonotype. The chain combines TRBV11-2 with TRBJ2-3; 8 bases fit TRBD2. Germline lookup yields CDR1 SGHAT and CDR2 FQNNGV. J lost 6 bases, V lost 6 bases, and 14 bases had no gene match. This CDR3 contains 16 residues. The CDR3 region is CASRPNPGGARDTQYF. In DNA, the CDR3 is TGTGCCAGCAGGCCCAACCCCGGGGGGGCTCGGGATACGCAGTATTTT.

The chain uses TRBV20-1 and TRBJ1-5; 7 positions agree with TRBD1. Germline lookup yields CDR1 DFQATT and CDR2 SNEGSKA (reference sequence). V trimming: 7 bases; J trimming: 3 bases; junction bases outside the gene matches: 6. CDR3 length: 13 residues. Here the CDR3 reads CSVVRGPNQPQHF. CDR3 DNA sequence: TGCAGTGTCGTAAGGGGGCCCAATCAGCCCCAGCATTTT.

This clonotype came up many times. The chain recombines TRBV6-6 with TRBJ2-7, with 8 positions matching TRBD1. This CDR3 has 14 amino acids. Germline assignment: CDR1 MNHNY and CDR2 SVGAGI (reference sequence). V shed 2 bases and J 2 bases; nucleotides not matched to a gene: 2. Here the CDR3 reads CASSYGTGAYEQYF. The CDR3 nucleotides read TGTGCCAGCAGTTACGGGACAGGTGCCTACGAGCAGTACTTC.

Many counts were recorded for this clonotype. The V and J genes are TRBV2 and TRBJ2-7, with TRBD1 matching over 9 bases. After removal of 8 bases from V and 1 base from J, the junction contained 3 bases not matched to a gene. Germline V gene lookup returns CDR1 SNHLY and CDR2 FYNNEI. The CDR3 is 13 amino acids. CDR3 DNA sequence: TGTGCCAGCGGCGGGACAGGGTCCTACGAGCAGTACTTC. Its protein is CASGGTGSYEQYF.

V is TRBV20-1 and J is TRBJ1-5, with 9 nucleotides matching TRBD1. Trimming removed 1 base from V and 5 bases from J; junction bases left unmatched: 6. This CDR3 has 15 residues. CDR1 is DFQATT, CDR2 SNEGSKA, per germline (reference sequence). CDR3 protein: CSARGAGQGYQPQHF. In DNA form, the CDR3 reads TGCAGTGCTAGAGGCGCCGGACAGGGGTATCAGCCCCAGCATTTT.